This TCR beta chain originates from a study of blood T cell repertoires in COVID-19. Across the whole study: The origin of the acute and convalescent COVID-19 samples was the United States, Italy and Spain. Sources were T cells, B-cell-depleted T cells, or PBMCs; the material itself was cDNA or gDNA.

A note on this clone: Compared with germline, one end of the junction differs, possibly owing to a read error.

Authors' methods: Reference gene primer amplification in the assay estimated nucleated cell counts. The table came from immunoSEQ multiplex PCR; TCRdb's copy has only in-frame clones and leaves some out. The V and J calls and the clone size are those of that table, but D and trimming were determined from the DNA. The table has 200,000 to 250,000 clones, around 84% seen once; the top ten hold 15% to 20%. This CDR3 comprises 14 residues. Germline assignment: CDR1 MNHEY and CDR2 SVGEGT. This receptor was taken from a woman aged 80 or over with active or convalescent COVID-19. What was sequenced was peripheral blood. This rearrangement joins TRBV6-2 or TRBV6-3 to TRBJ2-3; TRBD2 agrees at 8 bases. The CDR3 DNA reads TGTGCCAGCAGCACTAGCGGACTTACAGGTACGCAGTATTTT. Amino acids: CASSTSGLTGTQYF.